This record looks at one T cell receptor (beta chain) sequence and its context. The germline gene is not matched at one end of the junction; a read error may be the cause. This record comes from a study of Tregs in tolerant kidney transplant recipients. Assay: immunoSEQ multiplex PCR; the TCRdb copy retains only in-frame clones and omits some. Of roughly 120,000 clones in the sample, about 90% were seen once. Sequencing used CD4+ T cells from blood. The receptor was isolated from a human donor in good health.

CDR3 in amino acids: CASSLFGRITETQYF. The DNA for the CDR3 is TGTGCCAGCAGCTTATTCGGGAGGATCACAGAAACGCAGTATTTT. The chain combines TRBV11-2 with TRBJ2-3; 7 nucleotides line up with TRBD2. In germline, CDR1 is SGHAT, CDR2 FQNNGV. CDR3 length equals 15 residues. Supplemented by reference TRBV11-2 and TRBJ2-3, the full variable domain reads EAGVAQSPRYKIIEKRQSVAFWCNPISGHATLYWYQQILGQGPKLLIQFQNNGVVDDSQLPKDRFSAERLKGVDSTLKIQPAKLEDSAVYLCASSLFGRITETQYFGPGTRLTVL.